Included here is one TCR beta chain sequence, with context. The sample is drawn from a study of technical replicates of blood from several donors. V was pared by 2 bases and J by 5 bases, with 5 bases between. The germline CDR1 and CDR2 sequences are MNHNY and SVGAGI (reference sequence). The CDR3 has 12 residues. The protocol was immunoSEQ multiplex PCR, while the TCRdb copy is restricted to in-frame clones and leaves out a portion. This table has about 83,000 clones, about 95% appearing once. This TCR derives from a human donor in good health. Input material: T cells isolated from PBMCs. This sequence joins TRBV6-6 and TRBJ2-3; a weak D match, TRBD2 (5 bases). CDR3 in amino acids: CASSYREDTQYF. CDR3 coding DNA: TGTGCCAGCAGTTACCGGGAAGATACGCAGTATTTT.